This T cell receptor (beta chain) was obtained from a study of T cells in Graves' hyperthyroidism and ophthalmopathy. Authors of the study amplified TCR beta CDR3 regions from RNA transcripts. First-round RT-PCR targeting the TCR CDR3 was performed with the HTBI primer set. TCRdb processed the multiplex PCR reads anew with MiXCR; each CDR3 protein has one entry. The table lists a few hundred thousand distinct CDR3 sequences, approximately 16% of them singletons. Ten or more counts support this clonotype. Source material for PBMCs was more than 7.5 ml fresh peripheral blood. V was trimmed by 2 bases and J by 2 bases, leaving 9 bases between them. Germline V gene lookup returns CDR1 SGHTA and CDR2 FQGTGA. The CDR3 loop spans 14 amino acids.

The receptor was isolated from a woman between 40 and 55 years old with Graves' ophthalmopathy. The rearrangement links TRBV7-3 to TRBJ2-5, with a possible D match to TRBD1 (6 bases). The source material was blood. The CDR3 here is CASSLYGQQETQYF. The CDR3 region has the DNA TGTGCCAGCAGCTTATATGGACAGCAAGAGACCCAGTACTTC.